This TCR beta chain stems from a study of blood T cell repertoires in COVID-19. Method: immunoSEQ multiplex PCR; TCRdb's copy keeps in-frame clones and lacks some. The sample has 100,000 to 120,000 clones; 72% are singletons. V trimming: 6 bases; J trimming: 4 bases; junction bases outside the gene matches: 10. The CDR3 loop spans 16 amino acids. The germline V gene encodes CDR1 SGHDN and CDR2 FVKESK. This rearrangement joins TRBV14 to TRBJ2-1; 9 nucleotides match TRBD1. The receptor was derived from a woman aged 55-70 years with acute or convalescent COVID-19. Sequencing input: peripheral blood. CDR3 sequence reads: CASSYSLGTGYNEQFF. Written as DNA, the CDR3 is TGTGCCAGCAGTTATTCCCTCGGGACAGGGTACAATGAGCAGTTCTTC.